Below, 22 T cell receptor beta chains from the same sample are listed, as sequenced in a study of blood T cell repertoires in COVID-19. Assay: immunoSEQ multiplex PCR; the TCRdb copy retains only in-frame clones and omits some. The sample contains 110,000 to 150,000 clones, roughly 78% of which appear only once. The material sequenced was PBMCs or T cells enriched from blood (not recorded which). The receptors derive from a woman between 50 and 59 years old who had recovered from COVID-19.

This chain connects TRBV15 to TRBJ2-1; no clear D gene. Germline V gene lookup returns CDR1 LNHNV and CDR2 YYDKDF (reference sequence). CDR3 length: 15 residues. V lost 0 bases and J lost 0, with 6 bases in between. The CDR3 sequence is CATSRELSSYNEQFF. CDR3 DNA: TGTGCCACCAGCAGAGAACTTTCCTCCTACAATGAGCAGTTCTTC.

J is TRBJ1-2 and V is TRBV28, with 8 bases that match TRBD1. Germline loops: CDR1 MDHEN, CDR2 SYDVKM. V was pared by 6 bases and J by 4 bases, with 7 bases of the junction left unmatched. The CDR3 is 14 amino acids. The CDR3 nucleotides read TGTGCCAGCAGCCCCCAGGGGGCTTTCTATGGCTACACCTTC. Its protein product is CASSPQGAFYGYTF.

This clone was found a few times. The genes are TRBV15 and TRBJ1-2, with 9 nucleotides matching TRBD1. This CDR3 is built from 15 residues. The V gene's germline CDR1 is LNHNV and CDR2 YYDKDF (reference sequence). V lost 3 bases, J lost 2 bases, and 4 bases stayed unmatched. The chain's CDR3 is CATSSPDRGNYGYTF. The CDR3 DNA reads TGTGCCACCAGCAGCCCGGACAGGGGAAACTATGGCTACACCTTC.

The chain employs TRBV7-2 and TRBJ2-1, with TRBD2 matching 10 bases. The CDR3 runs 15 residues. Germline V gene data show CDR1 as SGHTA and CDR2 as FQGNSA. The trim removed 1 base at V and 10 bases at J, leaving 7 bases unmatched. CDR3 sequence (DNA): TGTGCCAGCAGCTTAGGGCTAGCGGGGGTTGGCGAGCAGTTCTTC. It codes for CASSLGLAGVGEQFF.

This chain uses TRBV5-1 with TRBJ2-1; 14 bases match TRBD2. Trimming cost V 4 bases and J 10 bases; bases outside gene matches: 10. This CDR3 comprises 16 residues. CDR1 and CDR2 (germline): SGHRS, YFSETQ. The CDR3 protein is CASSLMTSGGAQEQFF. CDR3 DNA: TGCGCCAGCAGCCTTATGACTAGCGGGGGGGCACAGGAGCAGTTCTTC.

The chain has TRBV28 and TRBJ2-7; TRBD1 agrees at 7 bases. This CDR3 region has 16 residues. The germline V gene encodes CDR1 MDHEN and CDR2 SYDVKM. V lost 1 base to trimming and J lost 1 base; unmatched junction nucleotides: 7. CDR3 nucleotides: TGTGCCAGCAGTTTATTGGGCAGGGGGTTTTCCTACGAGCAGTACGTC. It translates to CASSLLGRGFSYEQYV.

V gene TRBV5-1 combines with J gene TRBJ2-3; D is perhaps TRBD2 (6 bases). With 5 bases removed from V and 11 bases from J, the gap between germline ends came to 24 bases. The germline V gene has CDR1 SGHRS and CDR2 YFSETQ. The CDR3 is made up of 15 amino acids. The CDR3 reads CASSLTSGIGGLQYF. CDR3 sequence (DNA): TGCGCCAGCAGTCTGACCTCCGGAATCGGGGGTTTGCAGTATTTT.

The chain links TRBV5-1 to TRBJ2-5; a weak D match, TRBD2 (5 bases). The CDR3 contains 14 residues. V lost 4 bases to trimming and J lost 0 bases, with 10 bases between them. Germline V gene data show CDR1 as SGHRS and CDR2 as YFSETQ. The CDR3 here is CASSPKDYQETQYF. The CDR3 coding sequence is TGCGCCAGCAGCCCCAAGGACTACCAAGAGACCCAGTACTTC.

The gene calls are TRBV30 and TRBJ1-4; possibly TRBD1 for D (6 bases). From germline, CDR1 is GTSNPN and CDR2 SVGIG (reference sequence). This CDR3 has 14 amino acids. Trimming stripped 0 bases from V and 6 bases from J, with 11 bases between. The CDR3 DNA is TGTGCCTGGAGTGTAGGGGGGGGGTATGAAAAACTGTTTTTT. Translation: CAWSVGGGYEKLFF.

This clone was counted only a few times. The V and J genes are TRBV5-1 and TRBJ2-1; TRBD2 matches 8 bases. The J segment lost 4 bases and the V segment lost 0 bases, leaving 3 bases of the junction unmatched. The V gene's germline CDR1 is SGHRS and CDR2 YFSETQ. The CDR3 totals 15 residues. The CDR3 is CASSLDGGGYNEQFF. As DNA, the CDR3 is TGCGCCAGCAGCTTGGATGGCGGGGGGTACAATGAGCAGTTCTTC.

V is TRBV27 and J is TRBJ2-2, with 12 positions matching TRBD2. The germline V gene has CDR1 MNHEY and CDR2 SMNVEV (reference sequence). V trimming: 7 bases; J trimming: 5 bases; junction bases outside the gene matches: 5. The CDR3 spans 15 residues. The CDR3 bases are TGTGCCAGCACCATGACTAGCGGGGGAACCGGGGAGCTGTTTTTT. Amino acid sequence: CASTMTSGGTGELFF.

The CDR3 coding sequence is TGTGCCAGCAGACGTCTGGACAGGGATTGGGCAACTAATGAAAAACTGTTTTTT. This translates into CASRRLDRDWATNEKLFF. The chain is built from TRBV2 and TRBJ1-4; 8 bases map to TRBD1. J lost 0 bases, V lost 6 bases, and 12 bases had no gene match. The CDR3 has 18 amino acids. CDR1 is SNHLY and CDR2 is FYNNEI in the germline V gene.

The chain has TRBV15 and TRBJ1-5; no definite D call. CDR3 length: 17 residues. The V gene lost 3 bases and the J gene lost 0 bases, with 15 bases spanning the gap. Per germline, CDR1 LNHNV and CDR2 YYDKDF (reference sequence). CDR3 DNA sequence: TGTGCCACCAGCAGGGAGGGCGGCCTTTATAGCAATCAGCCCCAGCATTTT. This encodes CATSREGGLYSNQPQHF.

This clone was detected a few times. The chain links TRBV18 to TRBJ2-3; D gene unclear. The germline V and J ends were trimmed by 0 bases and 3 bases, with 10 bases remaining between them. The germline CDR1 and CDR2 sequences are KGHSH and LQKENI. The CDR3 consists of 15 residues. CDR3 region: CASSPPTVRTDTQYF. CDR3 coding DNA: TGTGCCAGCTCACCACCCACTGTGAGGACAGATACGCAGTATTTT.

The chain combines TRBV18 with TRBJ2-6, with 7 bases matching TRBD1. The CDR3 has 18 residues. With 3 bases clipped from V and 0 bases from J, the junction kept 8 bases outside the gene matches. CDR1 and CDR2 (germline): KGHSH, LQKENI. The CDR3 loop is CASSPPGTANSGANVLTF. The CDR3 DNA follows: TGTGCCAGCTCACCGCCCGGGACAGCGAACTCTGGGGCCAACGTCCTGACTTTC.

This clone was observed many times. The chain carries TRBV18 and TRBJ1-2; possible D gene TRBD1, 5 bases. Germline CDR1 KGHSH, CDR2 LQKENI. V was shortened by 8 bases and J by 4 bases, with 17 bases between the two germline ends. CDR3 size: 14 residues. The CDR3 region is CASSLGAGTYGYTF. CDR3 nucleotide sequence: TGTGCCAGCAGCCTCGGGGCGGGGACCTATGGCTACACCTTC. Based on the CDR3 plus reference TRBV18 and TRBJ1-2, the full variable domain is NAGVMQNPRHLVRRRGQEARLRCSPMKGHSHVYWYRQLPEEGLKFMVYLQKENIIDESGMPKERFSAEFPKEGPSILRIQQVVRGDSAAYFCASSLGAGTYGYTFGSGTRLTVV.

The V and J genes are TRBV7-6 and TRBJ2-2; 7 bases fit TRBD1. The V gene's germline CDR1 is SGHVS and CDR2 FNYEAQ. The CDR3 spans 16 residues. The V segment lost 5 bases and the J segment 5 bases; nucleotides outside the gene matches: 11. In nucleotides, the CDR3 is TGTGCCAGCAGCCCATCGCAGCAGGGGGTAACCGGGGAGCTGTTTTTT. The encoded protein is CASSPSQQGVTGELFF.

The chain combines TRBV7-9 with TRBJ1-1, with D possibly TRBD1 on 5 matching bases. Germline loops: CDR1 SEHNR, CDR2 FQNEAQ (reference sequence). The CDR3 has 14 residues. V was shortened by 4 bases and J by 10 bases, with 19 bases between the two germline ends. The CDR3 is CASSSLVGPGGAFF. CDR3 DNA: TGTGCCAGCAGCTCCCTTGTTGGGCCCGGGGGAGCTTTCTTT.

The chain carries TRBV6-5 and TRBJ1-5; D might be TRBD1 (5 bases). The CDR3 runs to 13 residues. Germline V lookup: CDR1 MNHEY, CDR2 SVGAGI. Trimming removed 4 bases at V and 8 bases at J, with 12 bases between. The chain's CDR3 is CASSSYRFEPQHF. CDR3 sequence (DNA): TGTGCCAGCAGTTCCTACAGGTTCGAGCCCCAGCATTTT.

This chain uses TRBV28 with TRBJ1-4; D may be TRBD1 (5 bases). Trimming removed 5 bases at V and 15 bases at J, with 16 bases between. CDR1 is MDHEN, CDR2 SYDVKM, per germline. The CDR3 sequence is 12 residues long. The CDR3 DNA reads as TGTGCCAGCAGTCCCACCGGGGGTAAAATGTTTTTT. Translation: CASSPTGGKMFF.

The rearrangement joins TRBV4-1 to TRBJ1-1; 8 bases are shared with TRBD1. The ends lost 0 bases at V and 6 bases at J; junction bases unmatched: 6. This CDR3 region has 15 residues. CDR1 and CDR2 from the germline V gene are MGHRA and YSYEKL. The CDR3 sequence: CASSQDPDRVAEAFF. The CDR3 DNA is TGCGCCAGCAGCCAAGATCCGGACAGGGTAGCTGAAGCTTTCTTT.

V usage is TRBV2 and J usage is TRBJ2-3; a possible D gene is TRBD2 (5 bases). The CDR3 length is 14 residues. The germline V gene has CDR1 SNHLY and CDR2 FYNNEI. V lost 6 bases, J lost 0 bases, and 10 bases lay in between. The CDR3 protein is CASSVEASTDTQYF. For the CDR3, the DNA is TGTGCCAGCAGCGTGGAGGCTAGCACAGATACGCAGTATTTT. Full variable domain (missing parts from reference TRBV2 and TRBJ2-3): EPEVTQTPSHQVTQMGQEVILRCVPISNHLYFYWYRQILGQKVEFLVSFYNNEISEKSEIFDDQFSVERPDGSNFTLKIRSTKLEDSAMYFCASSVEASTDTQYFGPGTRLTVL.